These T cell receptor beta chains were read from a single sample in a study of blood T cell repertoires in COVID-19. Only in-frame clones appear in the TCRdb table, and some are missing; sequencing was by immunoSEQ multiplex PCR. Found here are under 300,000 clones, 82% of them singletons; the top ten hold 4.9%. Specimen: peripheral blood. Receptors originate from a woman older than 75 with active or convalescent COVID-19. The CDR3 runs from the conserved cysteine through the conserved F or W. D genes are given only for firm matches.

v_call,d_call,j_call,cdr3_length,cdr3_aa
TRBV7-8,NA,TRBJ1-3,15,CASSPARDGGNTIYF
TRBV19,NA,TRBJ1-5,15,CASSAGSLNNQPQHF
TRBV5-4,TRBD1,TRBJ2-7,18,CASSSPLKGQGEGYEQYF
TRBV4-2,NA,TRBJ1-4,15,CASSQVAGNNEKLFF
TRBV2,TRBD1,TRBJ1-2,15,CASSVDRAANYGYTF
TRBV19,NA,TRBJ2-2,15,CASSISEVSTGELFF
TRBV10-3,NA,TRBJ1-2,16,CAISESREGVIYGYTF
TRBV15,NA,TRBJ2-7,14,CATSRDVQIYEQYF
TRBV11-2,TRBD2,TRBJ2-1,15,CASSPGLAGRNEQFF
TRBV5-5,NA,TRBJ1-2,13,CASSFGIYGGYTF
TRBV9,NA,TRBJ1-2,13,CASSVDADRGYTF